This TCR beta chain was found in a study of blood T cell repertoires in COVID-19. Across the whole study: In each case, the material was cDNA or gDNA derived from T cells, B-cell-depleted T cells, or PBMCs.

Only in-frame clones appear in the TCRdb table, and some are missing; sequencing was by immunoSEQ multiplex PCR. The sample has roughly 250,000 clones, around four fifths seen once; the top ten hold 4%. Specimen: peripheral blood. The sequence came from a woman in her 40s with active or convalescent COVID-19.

The CDR3 nucleotides read TGCAGCGTCGCCGGGACAGTGAGGGAAAAACTGTTTTTT. Protein product: CSVAGTVREKLFF. The chain is built from TRBV29-1 and TRBJ1-4; 7 nucleotides align to TRBD1. From germline, CDR1 is SQVTM and CDR2 ANQGSEA. This CDR3 region has 13 residues. Trimming took 6 bases from V and 8 from J; bases not matched to a gene: 9.